Here is one T cell receptor (beta chain) with its context. Other DNA sequences in the same sample also yield this CDR3. Germline lookup yields CDR1 SGDLS and CDR2 YYNGEE. The CDR3 runs 15 residues. Trimming took off 0 bases at V and 0 bases at J, with 8 bases between the two ends. The data stem from a study of shared clonotypes between healthy human individuals. As for the study in general: Donors were a couple of women and a few men aged 18 to 49.

Deep was the level at which the assay was run. On ten immunoSEQ deep assay plates, unsorted PBMC DNA was sequenced. TCRdb keeps only in-frame clones here, not all; method: immunoSEQ multiplex PCR. The data contain about 600,000 clones, around 81% of them singletons. The sample taken for sequencing was PBMCs. The chain is built from TRBV9 and TRBJ2-3; the D gene is possibly TRBD2 (6 bases). This clonotype was obtained from a woman in her thirties or forties in good health. Some clones in this sample may be carry-over from other donors' samples. CDR3 residues: CASSVGSGSTDTQYF. The DNA of the CDR3 is TGTGCCAGCAGCGTAGGTAGCGGAAGCACAGATACGCAGTATTTT. Complete variable domain (other parts from reference TRBV9 and TRBJ2-3): DSGVTQTPKHLITATGQRVTLRCSPRSGDLSVYWYQQSLDQGLQFLIQYYNGEERAKGNILERFSAQQFPDLHSELNLSSLELGDSALYFCASSVGSGSTDTQYFGPGTRLTVL.